This TCR beta chain was sequenced for a study of blood T cell repertoires in COVID-19. Per the original methods: The assay estimated nucleated cells by amplifying reference gene primers. The table came from immunoSEQ multiplex PCR; TCRdb's copy has only in-frame clones and leaves some out. For V, J and clone size, that table is used; D and trimming come from the DNA. The profile shows 200,000 to 250,000 clones, around four fifths of them singletons. The CDR3 covers 19 residues. Germline V lookup: CDR1 KGHDR, CDR2 SFDVKD. V was clipped by 2 bases and J by 6 bases; unmatched bases: 15. The V and J genes are TRBV24-1 and TRBJ1-6, with 7 bases aligning to TRBD1. This sequence was found in an elderly woman with COVID-19, enrolled during active disease. Source material: peripheral blood. The DNA of the CDR3 is TGTGCCACCAGTGATTGGGGGGAATTTCCGGGACAGTCTAATTCACCCCTCCACTTT. Translation gives CATSDWGEFPGQSNSPLHF.